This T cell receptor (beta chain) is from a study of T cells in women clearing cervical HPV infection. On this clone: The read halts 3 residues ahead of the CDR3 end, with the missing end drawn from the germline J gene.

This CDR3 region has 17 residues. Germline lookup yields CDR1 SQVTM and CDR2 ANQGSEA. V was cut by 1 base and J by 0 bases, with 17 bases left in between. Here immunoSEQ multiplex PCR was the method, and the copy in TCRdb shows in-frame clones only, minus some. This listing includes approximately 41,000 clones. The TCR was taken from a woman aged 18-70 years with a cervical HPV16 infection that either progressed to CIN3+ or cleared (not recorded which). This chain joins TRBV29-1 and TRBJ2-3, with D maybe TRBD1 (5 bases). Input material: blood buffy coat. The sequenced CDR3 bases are TGCAGCGTTGAAGCAATGGGCAGGGCCCATAGCACAGATACG. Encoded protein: CSVEAMGRAHSTDT. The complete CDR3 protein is CSVEAMGRAHSTDTQYF.